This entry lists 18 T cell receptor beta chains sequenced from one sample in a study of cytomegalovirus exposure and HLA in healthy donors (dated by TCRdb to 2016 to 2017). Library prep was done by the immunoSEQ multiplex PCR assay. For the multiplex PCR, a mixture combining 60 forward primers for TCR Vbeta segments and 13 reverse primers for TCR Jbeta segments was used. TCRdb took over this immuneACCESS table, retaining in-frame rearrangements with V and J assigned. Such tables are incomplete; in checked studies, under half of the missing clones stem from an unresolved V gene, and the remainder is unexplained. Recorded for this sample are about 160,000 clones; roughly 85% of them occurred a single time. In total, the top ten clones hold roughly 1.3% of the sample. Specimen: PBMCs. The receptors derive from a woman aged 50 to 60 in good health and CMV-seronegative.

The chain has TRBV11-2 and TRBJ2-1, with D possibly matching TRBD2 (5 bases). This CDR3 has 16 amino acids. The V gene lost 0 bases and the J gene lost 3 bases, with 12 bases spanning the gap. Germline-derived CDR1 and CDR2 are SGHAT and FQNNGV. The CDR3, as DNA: TGTGCCAGCAGCTTAGATCGAGCGGAGTACTACAATGAGCAGTTCTTC. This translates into CASSLDRAEYYNEQFF.

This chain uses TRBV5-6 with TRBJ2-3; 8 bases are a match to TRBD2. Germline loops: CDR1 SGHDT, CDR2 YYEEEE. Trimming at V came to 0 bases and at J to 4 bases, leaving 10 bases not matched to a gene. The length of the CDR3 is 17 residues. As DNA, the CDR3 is TGTGCCAGCAGCTTGGGTTACGGGGGGGGTGTCTCAGATACGCAGTATTTT. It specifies CASSLGYGGGVSDTQYF.

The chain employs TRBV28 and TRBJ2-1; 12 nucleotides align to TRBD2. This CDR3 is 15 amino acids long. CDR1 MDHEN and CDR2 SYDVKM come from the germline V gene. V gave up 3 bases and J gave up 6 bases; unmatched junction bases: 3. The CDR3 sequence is CASSLGLAGRNEQFF. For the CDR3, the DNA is TGTGCCAGCAGTTTGGGACTAGCGGGTCGCAATGAGCAGTTCTTC. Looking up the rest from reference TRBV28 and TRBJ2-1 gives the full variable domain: DVKVTQSSRYLVKRTGEKVFLECVQDMDHENMFWYRQDPGLGLRLIYFSYDVKMKEKGDIPEGYSVSREKKERFSLILESASTNQTSMYLCASSLGLAGRNEQFFGPGTRLTVL.

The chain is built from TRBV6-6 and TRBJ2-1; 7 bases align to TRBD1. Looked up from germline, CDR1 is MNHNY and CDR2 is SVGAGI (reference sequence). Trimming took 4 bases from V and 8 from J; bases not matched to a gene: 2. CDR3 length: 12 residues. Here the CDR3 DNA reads TGTGCCAGCAGTTGGCAGGGGGATGAGCAGTTCTTC. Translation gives CASSWQGDEQFF.

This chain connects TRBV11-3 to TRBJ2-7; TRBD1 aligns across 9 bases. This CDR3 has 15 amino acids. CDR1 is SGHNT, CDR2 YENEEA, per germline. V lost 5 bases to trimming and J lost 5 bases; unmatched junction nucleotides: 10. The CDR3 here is CASSPGGTGTNEQYF. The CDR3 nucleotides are TGTGCCAGCAGCCCCGGAGGGACAGGGACTAACGAGCAGTACTTC.

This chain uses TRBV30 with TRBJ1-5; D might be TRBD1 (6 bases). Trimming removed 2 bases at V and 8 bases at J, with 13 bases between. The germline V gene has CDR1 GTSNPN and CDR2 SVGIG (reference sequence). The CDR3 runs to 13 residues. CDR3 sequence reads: CAWSTDSPKPQHF. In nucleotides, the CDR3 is TGTGCCTGGAGTACGGACAGCCCCAAGCCCCAGCATTTT.

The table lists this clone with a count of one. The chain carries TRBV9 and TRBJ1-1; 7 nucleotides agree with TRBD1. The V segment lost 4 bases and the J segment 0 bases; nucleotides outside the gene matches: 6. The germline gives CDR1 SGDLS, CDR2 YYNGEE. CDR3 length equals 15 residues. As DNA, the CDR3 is TGTGCCAGCAGCCCCCAGACAGGGATGAACACTGAAGCTTTCTTT. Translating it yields CASSPQTGMNTEAFF.

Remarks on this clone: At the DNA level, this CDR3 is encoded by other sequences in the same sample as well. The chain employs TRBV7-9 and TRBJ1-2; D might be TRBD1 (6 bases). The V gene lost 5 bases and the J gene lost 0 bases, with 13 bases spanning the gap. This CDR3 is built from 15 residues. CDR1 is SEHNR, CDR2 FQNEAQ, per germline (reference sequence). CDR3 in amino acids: CASSNHRAANYGYTF. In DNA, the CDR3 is TGTGCCAGCAGCAACCACAGGGCAGCTAACTATGGCTACACCTTC.

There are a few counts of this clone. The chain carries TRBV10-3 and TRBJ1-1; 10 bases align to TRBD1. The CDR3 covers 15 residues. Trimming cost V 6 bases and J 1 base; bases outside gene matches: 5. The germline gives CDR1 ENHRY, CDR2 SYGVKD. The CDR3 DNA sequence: TGTGCCATCAGCCGACAGGGGGCGGAGAACACTGAAGCTTTCTTT. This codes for CAISRQGAENTEAFF.

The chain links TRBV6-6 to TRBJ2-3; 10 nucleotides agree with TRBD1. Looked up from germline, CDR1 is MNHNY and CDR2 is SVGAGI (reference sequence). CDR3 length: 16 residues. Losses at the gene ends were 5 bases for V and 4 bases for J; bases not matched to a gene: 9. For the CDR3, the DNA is TGTGCCAGCAGTAAACCGACAGGGGGCTTCCCAGATACGCAGTATTTT. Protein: CASSKPTGGFPDTQYF.

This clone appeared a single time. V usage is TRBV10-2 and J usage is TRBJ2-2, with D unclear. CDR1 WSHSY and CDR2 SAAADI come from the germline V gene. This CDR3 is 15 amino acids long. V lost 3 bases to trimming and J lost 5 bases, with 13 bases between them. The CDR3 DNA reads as TGCGCCAGCAGTGACGGTAGGCGGTTTACCGGGGAGCTGTTTTTT. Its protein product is CASSDGRRFTGELFF.

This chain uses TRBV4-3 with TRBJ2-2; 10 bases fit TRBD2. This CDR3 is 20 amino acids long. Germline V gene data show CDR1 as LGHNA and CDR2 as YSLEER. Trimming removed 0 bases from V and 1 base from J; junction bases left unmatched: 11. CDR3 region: CASSQEVAGGPSLNTGELFF. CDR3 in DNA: TGCGCCAGCAGCCAAGAAGTAGCGGGGGGCCCGAGTTTGAACACCGGGGAGCTGTTTTTT.

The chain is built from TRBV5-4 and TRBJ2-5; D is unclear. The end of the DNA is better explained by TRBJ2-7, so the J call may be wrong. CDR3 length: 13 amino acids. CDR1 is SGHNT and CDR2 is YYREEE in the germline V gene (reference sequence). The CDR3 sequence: CASSLGVVYEQYF. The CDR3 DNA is TGTGCCAGCAGCTTGGGCGTTGTCTACGAGCAGTACTTC.

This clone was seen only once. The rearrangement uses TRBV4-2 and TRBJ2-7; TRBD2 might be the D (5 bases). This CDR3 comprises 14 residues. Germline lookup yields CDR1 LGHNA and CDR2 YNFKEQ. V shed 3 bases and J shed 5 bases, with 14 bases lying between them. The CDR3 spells CASSQRVETDEQYF. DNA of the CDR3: TGTGCCAGCAGCCAGCGGGTGGAGACTGACGAGCAGTACTTC.

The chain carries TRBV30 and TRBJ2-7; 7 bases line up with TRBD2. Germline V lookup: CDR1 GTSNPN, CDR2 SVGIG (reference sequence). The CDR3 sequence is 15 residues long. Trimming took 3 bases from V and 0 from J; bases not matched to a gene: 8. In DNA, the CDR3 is TGTGCCTGGAGAGTTGGGCGGGGGATCTCCTACGAGCAGTACTTC. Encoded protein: CAWRVGRGISYEQYF. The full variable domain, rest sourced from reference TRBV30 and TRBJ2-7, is SQTIHQWPATLVQPVGSPLSLECTVEGTSNPNLYWYRQAAGRGLQLLFYSVGIGQISSEVPQNLSASRPQDRQFILSSKKLLLSDSGFYLCAWRVGRGISYEQYFGPGTRLTVT.

The CDR3 loop is CAISEWSSYNEQFF. CDR3 DNA: TGTGCCATCAGTGAATGGAGCTCCTACAATGAGCAGTTCTTC. The chain links TRBV10-3 to TRBJ2-1; D unresolved. The CDR3 contains 14 residues. V was cut by 3 bases and J by 0 bases, with 6 bases left in between. Germline V gene lookup returns CDR1 ENHRY and CDR2 SYGVKD.

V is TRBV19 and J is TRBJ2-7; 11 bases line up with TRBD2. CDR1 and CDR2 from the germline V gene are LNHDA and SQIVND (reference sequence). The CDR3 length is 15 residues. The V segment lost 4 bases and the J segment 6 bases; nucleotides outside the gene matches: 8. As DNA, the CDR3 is TGTGCCAGTAGTACGCGCCCTAGCGGGGGGATCGAGCAGTACTTC. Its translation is CASSTRPSGGIEQYF.

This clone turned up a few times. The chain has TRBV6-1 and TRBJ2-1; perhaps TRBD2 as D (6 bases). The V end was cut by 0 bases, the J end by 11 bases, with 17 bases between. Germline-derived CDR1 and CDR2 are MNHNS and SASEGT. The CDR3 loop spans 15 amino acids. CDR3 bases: TGTGCCAGCAGTGAAGCCCCTGCACTGGAGGGTAAGCAGTTCTTC. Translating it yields CASSEAPALEGKQFF.